This TCR beta chain appears in the sequencing data of a study of T cells after yellow fever vaccination. General study findings and limits: Weaker overall, the secondary response nonetheless peaked faster (day 5 versus 15). A minor fraction of clonotypes spanned both CD4 and CD8 compartments.

This clonotype was counted at least ten times. Its antigen is unidentified. Making TCR cDNA involved 5'RACE template switching, which added UMIs and a universal primer site. TCRdb re-derived calls from the 5' RACE reads in MiXCR, one entry per CDR3 protein. The table lists about 400,000 distinct CDR3 sequences, under 7.5% of them singletons. The CDR3 sequence is 15 residues long. Germline-derived CDR1 and CDR2 are MDHEN and SYDVKM. V shed 8 bases and J 4 bases; nucleotides not matched to a gene: 12. The V call is TRBV28, the J call TRBJ1-2, with 8 bases that match TRBD1. The receptor was derived from a man aged 25 to 40 who received the YFV17D yellow fever vaccine. This material consisted of PBMCs, taken 5 days after the yellow fever booster vaccination. For the CDR3, the DNA is TGTGCCAGCCACCTCGGGACAGGAGCTATCTATGGCTACACCTTC. Amino acids: CASHLGTGAIYGYTF.